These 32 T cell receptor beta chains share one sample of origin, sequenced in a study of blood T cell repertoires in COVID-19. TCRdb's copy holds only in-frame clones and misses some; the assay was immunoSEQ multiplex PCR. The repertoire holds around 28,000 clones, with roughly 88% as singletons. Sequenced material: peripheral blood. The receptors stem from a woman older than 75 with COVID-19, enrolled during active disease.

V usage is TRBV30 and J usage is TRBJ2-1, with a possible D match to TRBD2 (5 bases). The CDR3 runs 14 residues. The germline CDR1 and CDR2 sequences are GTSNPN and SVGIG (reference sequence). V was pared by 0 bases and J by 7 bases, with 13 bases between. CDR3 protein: CAWSVLGHRNEQFF. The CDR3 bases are TGTGCCTGGAGTGTACTAGGGCATCGGAATGAGCAGTTCTTC.

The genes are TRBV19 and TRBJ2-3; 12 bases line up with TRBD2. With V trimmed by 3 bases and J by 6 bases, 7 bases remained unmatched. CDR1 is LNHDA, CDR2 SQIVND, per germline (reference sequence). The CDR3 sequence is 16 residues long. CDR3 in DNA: TGTGCCAGTAGTATCTCTAGCGGGGGGGCCGTGGATACGCAGTATTTT. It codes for CASSISSGGAVDTQYF.

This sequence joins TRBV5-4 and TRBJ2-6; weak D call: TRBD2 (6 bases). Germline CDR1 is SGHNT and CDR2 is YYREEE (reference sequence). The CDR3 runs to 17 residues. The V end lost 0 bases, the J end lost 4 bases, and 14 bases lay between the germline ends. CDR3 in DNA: TGTGCCAGCAGCTTGGACCCAGGAGGGCGGGGGGCCAACGTCCTGACTTTC. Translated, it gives CASSLDPGGRGANVLTF.

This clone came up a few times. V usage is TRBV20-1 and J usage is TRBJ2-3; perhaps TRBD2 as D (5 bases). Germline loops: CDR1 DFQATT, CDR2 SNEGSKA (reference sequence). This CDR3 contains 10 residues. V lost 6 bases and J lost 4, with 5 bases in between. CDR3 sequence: CSAEADTQYF. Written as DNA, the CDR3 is TGCAGTGCGGAGGCAGATACGCAGTATTTT.

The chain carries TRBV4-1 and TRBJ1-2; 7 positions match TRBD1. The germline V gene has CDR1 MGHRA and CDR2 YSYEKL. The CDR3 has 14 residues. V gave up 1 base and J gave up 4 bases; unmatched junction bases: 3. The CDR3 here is CASSQGTGAYGYTF. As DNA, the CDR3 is TGCGCCAGCAGCCAAGGGACAGGTGCCTATGGCTACACCTTC.

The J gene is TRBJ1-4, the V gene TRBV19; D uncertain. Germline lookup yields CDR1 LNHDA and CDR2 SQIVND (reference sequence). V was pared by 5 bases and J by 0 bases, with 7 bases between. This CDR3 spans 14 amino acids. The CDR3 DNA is TGTGCCAGTAGTGAGCGGGCAACTAATGAAAAACTGTTTTTT. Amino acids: CASSERATNEKLFF.

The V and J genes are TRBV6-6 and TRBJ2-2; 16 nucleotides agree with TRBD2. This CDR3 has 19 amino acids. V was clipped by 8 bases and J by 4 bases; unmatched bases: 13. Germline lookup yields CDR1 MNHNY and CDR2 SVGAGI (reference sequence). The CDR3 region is CASCHAGLAGGRITGELFF. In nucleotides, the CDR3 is TGTGCCAGCTGTCATGCGGGACTAGCGGGGGGGCGGATCACCGGGGAGCTGTTTTTT.

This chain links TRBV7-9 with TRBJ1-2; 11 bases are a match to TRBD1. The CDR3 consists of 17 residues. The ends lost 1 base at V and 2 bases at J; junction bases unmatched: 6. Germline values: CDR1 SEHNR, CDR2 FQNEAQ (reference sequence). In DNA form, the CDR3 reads TGTGCCAGCAGCTTAGGGACAGGGGGCGCCGGAAACTATGGCTACACCTTC. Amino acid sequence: CASSLGTGGAGNYGYTF.

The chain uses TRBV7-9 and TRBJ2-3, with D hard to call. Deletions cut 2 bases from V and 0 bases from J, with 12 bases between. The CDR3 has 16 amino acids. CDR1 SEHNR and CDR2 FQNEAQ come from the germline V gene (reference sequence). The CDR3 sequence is CASSLSGSYSTDTQYF. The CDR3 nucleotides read TGTGCCAGCAGCTTATCAGGATCCTATAGCACAGATACGCAGTATTTT.

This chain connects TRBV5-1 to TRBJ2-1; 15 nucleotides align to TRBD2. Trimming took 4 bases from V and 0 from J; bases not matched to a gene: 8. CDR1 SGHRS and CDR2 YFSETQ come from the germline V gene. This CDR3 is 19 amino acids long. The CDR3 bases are TGCGCCAGCAGCCTTGGGACTAGCGGGGGGTGGAGCTCCTACAATGAGCAGTTCTTC. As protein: CASSLGTSGGWSSYNEQFF.

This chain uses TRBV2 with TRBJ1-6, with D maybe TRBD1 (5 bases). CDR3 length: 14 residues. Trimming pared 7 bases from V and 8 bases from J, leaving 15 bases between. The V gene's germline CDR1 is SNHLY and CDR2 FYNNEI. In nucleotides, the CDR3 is TGTGCCAGCAAGTCATGGGGCCCCGATTCACCCCTCCACTTT. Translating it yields CASKSWGPDSPLHF.

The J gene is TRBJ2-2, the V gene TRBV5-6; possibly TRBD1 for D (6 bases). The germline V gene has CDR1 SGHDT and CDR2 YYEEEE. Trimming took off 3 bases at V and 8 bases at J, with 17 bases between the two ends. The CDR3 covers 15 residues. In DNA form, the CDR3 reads TGTGCCAGCAGCTCTACGCACAGGGAAGGGGGGGAGCTGTTTTTT. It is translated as CASSSTHREGGELFF.

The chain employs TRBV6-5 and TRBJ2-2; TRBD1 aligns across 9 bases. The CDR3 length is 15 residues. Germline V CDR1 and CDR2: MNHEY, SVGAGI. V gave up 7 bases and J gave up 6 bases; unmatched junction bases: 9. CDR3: CASTTQGALAGELFF. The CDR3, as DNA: TGTGCCAGCACCACACAGGGGGCATTAGCCGGGGAGCTGTTTTTT.

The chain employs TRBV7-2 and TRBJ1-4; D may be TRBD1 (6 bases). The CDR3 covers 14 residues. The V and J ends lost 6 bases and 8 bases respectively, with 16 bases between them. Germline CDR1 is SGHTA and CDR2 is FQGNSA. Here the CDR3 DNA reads TGTGCCAGCAGTCATCAGGGGCTTGGGGAAAAACTGTTTTTT. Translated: CASSHQGLGEKLFF.

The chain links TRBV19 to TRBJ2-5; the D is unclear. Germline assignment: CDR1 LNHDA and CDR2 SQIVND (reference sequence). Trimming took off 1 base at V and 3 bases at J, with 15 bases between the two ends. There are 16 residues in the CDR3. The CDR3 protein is CASSIGSGFTEETQYF. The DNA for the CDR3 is TGTGCCAGTAGTATAGGATCCGGATTCACAGAAGAGACCCAGTACTTC. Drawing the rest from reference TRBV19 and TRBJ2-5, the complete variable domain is DGGITQSPKYLFRKEGQNVTLSCEQNLNHDAMYWYRQDPGQGLRLIYYSQIVNDFQKGDIAEGYSVSREKKESFPLTVTSAQKNPTAFYLCASSIGSGFTEETQYFGPGTRLLVL.

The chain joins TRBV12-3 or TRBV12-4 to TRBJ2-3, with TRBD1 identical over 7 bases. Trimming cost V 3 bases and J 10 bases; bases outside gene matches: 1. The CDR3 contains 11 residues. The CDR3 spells CASSFRGPQYF. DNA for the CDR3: TGTGCCAGCAGTTTTAGGGGGCCGCAGTATTTT.

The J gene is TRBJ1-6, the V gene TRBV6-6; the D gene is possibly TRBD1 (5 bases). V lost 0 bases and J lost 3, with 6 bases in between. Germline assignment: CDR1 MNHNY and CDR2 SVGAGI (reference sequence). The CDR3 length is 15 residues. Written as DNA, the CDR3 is TGTGCCAGCAGTTACTCGCAGGGCTATAATTCACCCCTCCACTTT. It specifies CASSYSQGYNSPLHF.

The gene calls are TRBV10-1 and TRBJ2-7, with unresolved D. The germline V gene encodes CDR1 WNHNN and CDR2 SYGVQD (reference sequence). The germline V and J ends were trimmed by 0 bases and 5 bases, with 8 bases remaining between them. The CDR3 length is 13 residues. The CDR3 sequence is CASSESRYNEQYF. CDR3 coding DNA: TGCGCCAGCAGTGAGTCACGATACAACGAGCAGTACTTC.

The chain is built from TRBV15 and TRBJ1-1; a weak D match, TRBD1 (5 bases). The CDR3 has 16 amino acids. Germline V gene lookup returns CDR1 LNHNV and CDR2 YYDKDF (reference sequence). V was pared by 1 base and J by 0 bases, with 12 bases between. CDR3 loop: CATSRGLTELNTEAFF. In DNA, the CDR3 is TGTGCCACCAGCAGAGGTCTGACAGAACTGAACACTGAAGCTTTCTTT.

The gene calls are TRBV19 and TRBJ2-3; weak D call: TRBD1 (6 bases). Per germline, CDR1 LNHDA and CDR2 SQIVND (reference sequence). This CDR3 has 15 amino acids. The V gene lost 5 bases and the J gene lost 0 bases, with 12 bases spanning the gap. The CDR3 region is CASSPRGSSTDTQYF. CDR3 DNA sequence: TGTGCCAGTAGTCCCAGGGGTTCTAGCACAGATACGCAGTATTTT. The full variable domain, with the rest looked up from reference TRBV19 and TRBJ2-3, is DGGITQSPKYLFRKEGQNVTLSCEQNLNHDAMYWYRQDPGQGLRLIYYSQIVNDFQKGDIAEGYSVSREKKESFPLTVTSAQKNPTAFYLCASSPRGSSTDTQYFGPGTRLTVL.

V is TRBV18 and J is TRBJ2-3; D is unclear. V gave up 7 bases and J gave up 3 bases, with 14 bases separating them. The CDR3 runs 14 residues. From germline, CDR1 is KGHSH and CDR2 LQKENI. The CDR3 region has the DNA TGTGCCAGCTGTCCAGAGAGGTGGACAGATACGCAGTATTTT. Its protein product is CASCPERWTDTQYF.

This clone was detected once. In DNA, the CDR3 is TGTGCCAGCAGCCTCCAGGACAGGGAAGAGACCCAGTACTTC. It is translated as CASSLQDREETQYF. The chain couples TRBV3-1 (or the pseudogene TRBV3-2) to TRBJ2-5; 8 bases are shared with TRBD1. The junction had 4 bases not matched to a gene; V was cut back by 4 bases and J by 3 bases. Looked up from germline, CDR1 is LGHDT and CDR2 is YNNKEL (reference sequence). The CDR3 covers 14 residues.

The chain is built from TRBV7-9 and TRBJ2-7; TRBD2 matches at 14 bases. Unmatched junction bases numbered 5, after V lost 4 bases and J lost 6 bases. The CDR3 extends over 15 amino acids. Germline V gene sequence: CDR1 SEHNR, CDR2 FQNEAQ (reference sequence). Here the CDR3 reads CASSSGTSGGSEQYF. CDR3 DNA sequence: TGTGCCAGCAGCTCGGGGACTAGCGGGGGTTCCGAGCAGTACTTC.

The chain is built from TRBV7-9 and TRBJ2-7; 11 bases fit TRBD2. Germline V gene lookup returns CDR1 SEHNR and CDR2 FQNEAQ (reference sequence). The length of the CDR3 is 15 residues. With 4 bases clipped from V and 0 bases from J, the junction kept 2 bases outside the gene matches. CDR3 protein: CASSSSGGISYEQYF. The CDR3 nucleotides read TGTGCCAGCAGCTCTAGCGGGGGGATCTCCTACGAGCAGTACTTC.

CDR3 in DNA: TGTGCCAGCAGCACTAGACAGGGAAAGTTAACCGGGGAGCTGTTTTTT. It specifies CASSTRQGKLTGELFF. The chain joins TRBV21-1 to TRBJ2-2; TRBD1, the table's D call, was not compared with the DNA. TRBV21-1 is a pseudogene locus. This CDR3 is 16 amino acids long.

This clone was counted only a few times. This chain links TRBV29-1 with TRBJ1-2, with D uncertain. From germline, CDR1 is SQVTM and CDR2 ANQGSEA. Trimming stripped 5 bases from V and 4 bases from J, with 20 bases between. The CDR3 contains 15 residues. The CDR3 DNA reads TGCAGCGTTCTCCGTTACGACACTGACCTCTATGGCTACACCTTC. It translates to CSVLRYDTDLYGYTF.

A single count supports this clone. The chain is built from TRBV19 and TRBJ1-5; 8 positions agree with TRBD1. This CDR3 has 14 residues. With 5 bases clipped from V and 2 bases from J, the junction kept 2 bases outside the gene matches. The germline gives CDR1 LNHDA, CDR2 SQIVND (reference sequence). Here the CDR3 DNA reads TGTGCCAGTAGTGAGACAGGGGGCAATCAGCCCCAGCATTTT. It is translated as CASSETGGNQPQHF.

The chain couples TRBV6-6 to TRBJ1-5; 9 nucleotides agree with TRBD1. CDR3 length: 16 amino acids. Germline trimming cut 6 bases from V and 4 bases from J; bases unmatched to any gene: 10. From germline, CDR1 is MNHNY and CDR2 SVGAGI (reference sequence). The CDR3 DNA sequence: TGTGCCAGCAGACCGGTCCTACAGGGGGCGAATCAGCCCCAGCATTTT. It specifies CASRPVLQGANQPQHF.

CDR3 region: CSASSGLATDTQYF. Here the CDR3 DNA reads TGCAGTGCTAGTTCGGGACTAGCTACAGATACGCAGTATTTT. The chain combines TRBV20-1 with TRBJ2-3; 9 bases are a match to TRBD2. The ends lost 3 bases at V and 3 bases at J; junction bases unmatched: 4. The germline V gene has CDR1 DFQATT and CDR2 SNEGSKA (reference sequence). The CDR3 runs to 14 residues.

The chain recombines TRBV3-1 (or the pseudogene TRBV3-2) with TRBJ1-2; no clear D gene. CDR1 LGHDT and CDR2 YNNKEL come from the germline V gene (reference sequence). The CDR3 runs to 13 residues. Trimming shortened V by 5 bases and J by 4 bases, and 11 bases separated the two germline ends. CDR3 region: CASSSDGLYGYTF. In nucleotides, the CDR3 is TGTGCCAGCAGCTCGGACGGACTCTATGGCTACACCTTC.

This CDR3 is CASSQVPGTGTYGYTF. CDR3 bases: TGCGCCAGCAGCCAAGTCCCCGGGACAGGGACCTATGGCTACACCTTC. V is TRBV4-1 and J is TRBJ1-2; 9 bases are a match to TRBD1. V lost 1 base to trimming and J lost 4 bases; unmatched junction nucleotides: 7. The CDR3 runs 16 residues. Germline CDR1 reads MGHRA; CDR2 reads YSYEKL.

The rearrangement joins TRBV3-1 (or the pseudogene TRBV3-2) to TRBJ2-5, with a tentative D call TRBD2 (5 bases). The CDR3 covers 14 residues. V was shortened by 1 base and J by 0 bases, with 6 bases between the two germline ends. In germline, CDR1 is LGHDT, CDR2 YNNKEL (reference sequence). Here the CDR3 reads CASSQGGNQETQYF. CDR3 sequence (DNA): TGTGCCAGCAGCCAAGGAGGGAACCAAGAGACCCAGTACTTC.